The clone carrying this TCR beta chain has a single count. Its antigen is as yet unknown. Treatment indicated: approximately 10-day PBMC culture with coronavirus spike peptide pools or control peptides (ViraFEST assay). Before Alpha, Beta and Delta appeared in the US, convalescents tested positive (March–late 2020). This specimen comes from a study of vaccination and CD4 T cells after COVID-19. The germline CDR1 and CDR2 sequences are KGHSH and LQKENI. The CDR3 covers 16 residues. The V and J ends lost 6 bases and 2 bases respectively, with 18 bases between them. The study sequenced cultured CD4+ T cell DNA using the Oncomine TCR Beta short-read assay. CD4+ T cells were cultured, and genomic DNA was extracted from them. TCRdb re-called the PCR reads through MiXCR, storing one row per CDR3 protein. Among about 20,000 distinct CDR3 sequences listed, 40% to 45% were seen once.

This chain links TRBV18 with TRBJ2-3; unclear D gene. Here the sequenced sample was CD4+ T cells from blood, cultured in vitro, taken after SARS-CoV-2 vaccination. This clonotype was obtained from a human donor who had recovered from COVID-19. The CDR3 DNA reads as TGTGCCAGCTCCCCGGTTGGGTTTACTACCACAGATACGCAGTATTTT. Translating it yields CASSPVGFTTTDTQYF.